Sequencing of this T cell receptor beta chain was carried out in a study of blood T cell repertoires in COVID-19. This clone was seen once. Repertoires were generated with immunoSEQ multiplex PCR, while TCRdb's copy carries only in-frame clones and drops some. This sample has roughly 260,000 clones, with 83% found just once. V dropped 4 bases and J dropped 1; count of bases not matched to a gene: 2. The germline gives CDR1 SGHRS, CDR2 YFSETQ. This CDR3 is built from 14 residues. The material sequenced was PBMCs or T cells enriched from blood (not recorded which). This sequence joins TRBV5-1 and TRBJ1-1; 9 bases agree with TRBD1. This TCR derives from a woman between 35 and 50 years old who had been exposed to COVID-19. Here the CDR3 reads CASSTGQGNTEAFF. The CDR3 nucleotides read TGCGCCAGCAGCACGGGACAGGGGAACACTGAAGCTTTCTTT.